The T cell receptor (beta chain) described here comes from a study of T cells in localized non-small cell lung cancer. This clone was observed a handful of times. Its antigen remains unidentified. Findings and caveats of the study: Longer overall survival was linked to higher blood T cell density. A median of approximately 50 clones ranked among the top 100 in tumor appeared in adjacent lung. The study found T cell clonality highest in uninvolved adjacent lung, above tumor. The study sequenced only one region of the tumor. As a result, intratumor heterogeneity could not be excluded and remains possible.

Some clones are missing from TCRdb's copy, which holds only in-frame ones; the method was immunoSEQ multiplex PCR. The table has 40,000 to 60,000 clones, around 86% seen once. V lost 1 base and J lost 0, with 14 bases in between. Germline CDR1 and CDR2: SGHRS and YFSETQ. The CDR3 length is 16 residues. This rearrangement joins TRBV5-1 to TRBJ2-7; TRBD1 might be the D (7 bases). This receptor was identified in a man aged 40 to 70 with stage III lung adenocarcinoma. Sequences were derived from peripheral blood mononuclear cells, sampled before any cancer treatment. CDR3 sequence (DNA): TGCGCCAGCAGCTTGAGCCAGGGGGGTAGCTCCTACGAGCAGTACTTC. It is translated as CASSLSQGGSSYEQYF. The full variable domain, completed using reference TRBV5-1 and TRBJ2-7, is KAGVTQTPRYLIKTRGQQVTLSCSPISGHRSVSWYQQTPGQGLQFLFEYFSETQRNKGNFPGRFSGRQFSNSRSEMNVSTLELGDSALYLCASSLSQGGSSYEQYFGPGTRLTVT.